Listed here are 32 T cell receptor beta chains from one sample, sequenced in a study of Graves' ophthalmopathy and Graves' hyperthyroidism. Amplification of the TCR beta CDR3 regions used RNA transcripts (as template). RT-PCR in the first round used HTBI primers; a second-round multiplex PCR followed. TCRdb itself ran the multiplex PCR reads through MiXCR, one entry per CDR3 protein. In the table there are around 400,000 distinct CDR3 sequences, around 16% of which are singletons. The specimen was peripheral blood. These receptors were collected from a woman aged 18-35 years with Graves' ophthalmopathy.

This clonotype was picked up many times. V and J are TRBV20-1 and TRBJ1-5, with 8 bases matching TRBD1. The CDR3 runs to 16 residues. Germline V gene lookup returns CDR1 DFQATT and CDR2 SNEGSKA (reference sequence). V lost 5 bases and J lost 0; bases outside the gene matches: 9. This chain's CDR3 is CSALWTGFYSNQPQHF. CDR3 DNA sequence: TGCAGTGCTCTCTGGACAGGGTTTTATAGCAATCAGCCCCAGCATTTT.

This clonotype was observed at least ten times. The gene calls are TRBV6-2 or TRBV6-3 and TRBJ2-7, with D perhaps being TRBD1 or TRBD2 (5 bases each). This CDR3 region has 16 residues. Trimming removed 0 bases at V and 7 bases at J, with 19 bases between. CDR1 and CDR2 from the germline V gene are MNHEY and SVGEGT. Written as DNA, the CDR3 is TGTGCCAGCAGTTACTCCCGGGACCAAATCACGCGGGAGCAGTACTTC. Translation: CASSYSRDQITREQYF.

This chain joins TRBV12-3 or TRBV12-4 and TRBJ2-5; 7 bases align to TRBD1. V was clipped by 5 bases and J by 3 bases; unmatched bases: 3. CDR3 length: 13 amino acids. CDR3 DNA sequence: TGTGCCAGCAGTGTAGACAGGGAAGAGACCCAGTACTTC. It yields the protein CASSVDREETQYF.

To note about this clonotype: Germline is not matched at one junction end, which may reflect a read error. The rearrangement joins TRBV6-5 to TRBJ1-1; the D is unclear. Germline CDR1 and CDR2: MNHEY and SVGAGI. The CDR3 runs to 13 residues. The chain's CDR3 is CASSYGRRSEALF. The CDR3 coding sequence is TGTGCCAGCAGTTACGGCAGGAGGTCTGAAGCTCTCTTT.

This clonotype was seen at least ten times. V and J are TRBV15 and TRBJ2-7; D call uncertain. The CDR3 consists of 14 residues. Germline assignment: CDR1 LNHNV and CDR2 YYDKDF (reference sequence). Trimming cost V 0 bases and J 3 bases, with 9 bases left between them. CDR3 loop: CATSRDRVGYEQYF. CDR3 DNA: TGTGCCACCAGCAGAGACCGGGTAGGCTACGAGCAGTACTTC.

At least ten counts were recorded for this clonotype. V gene TRBV6-2 or TRBV6-3 combines with J gene TRBJ2-7; no firm D call. The CDR3 contains 15 residues. CDR1 and CDR2 from the germline V gene are MNHEY and SVGEGT. Trimming pared 5 bases from V and 3 bases from J, leaving 17 bases between. The CDR3 nucleotides are TGTGCCAGCAGTCGCCGCGGCGGAGCCTTCTACGAGCAGTACTTC. It encodes CASSRRGGAFYEQYF.

This clonotype was counted ten times or more. This sequence joins TRBV24-1 and TRBJ2-5; D gene uncertain. The germline CDR1 and CDR2 sequences are KGHDR and SFDVKD. This CDR3 is built from 11 residues. Trimming took 5 bases from V and 7 from J, leaving 7 bases between them. The CDR3 region is CATSVKGTQYF. In nucleotides, the CDR3 is TGTGCCACCAGTGTAAAGGGGACCCAGTACTTC.

This clonotype was seen repeatedly, ten times or more. The chain uses TRBV6-1 and TRBJ2-7, with TRBD1 identical over 9 bases. The V gene's germline CDR1 is MNHNS and CDR2 SASEGT. The V and J ends lost 2 bases and 2 bases, in that order; junction bases with no gene match: 7. This CDR3 has 16 amino acids. DNA for the CDR3: TGTGCCAGCAGTGAATTTGAGAACAGGGGGCCCTACGAGCAGTACTTC. Its protein is CASSEFENRGPYEQYF.

For the CDR3, the DNA is TGTGCCAGCAGCTTAATCGGTCCGGGGCTCCAGGGTGAGACCCAGTACTTC. Amino acid sequence: CASSLIGPGLQGETQYF. J is TRBJ2-5 and V is TRBV7-8; D possibly matches TRBD1 or TRBD2 (5 bases each). CDR1 and CDR2 from the germline V gene are SGHVS and FQNEAQ. The CDR3 extends over 17 amino acids. V was pared by 2 bases and J by 5 bases, with 21 bases between. Drawing the rest from reference TRBV7-8 and TRBJ2-5, the complete variable domain is GAGVSQSPRYKVAKRGQDVALRCDPISGHVSLFWYQQALGQGPEFLTYFQNEAQLDKSGLPSDRFFAERPEGSVSTLKIQRTQQEDSAVYLCASSLIGPGLQGETQYFGPGTRLLVL.

This rearrangement joins TRBV6-1 to TRBJ1-1; tentative D call: TRBD1 (5 bases). Trimming took 9 bases from V and 9 from J, leaving 14 bases between them. This CDR3 has 11 amino acids. Germline V gene data show CDR1 as MNHNS and CDR2 as SASEGT. The CDR3 loop reads CASKIGTKAFF. Here the CDR3 DNA reads TGTGCCAGTAAAATCGGGACCAAAGCTTTCTTT.

This clonotype appeared many times. One junction end disagrees with the germline gene, perhaps due to a read error. This sequence joins TRBV7-7 and TRBJ1-3; no definite D call. This CDR3 comprises 13 residues. Germline V CDR1 and CDR2: SSHAT, FNYEAQ (reference sequence). The CDR3, as DNA: TGTGCTAGCAGCTTAACCTCTGGAAACACCATATATTTT. Its translation: CASSLTSGNTIYF. Complete variable domain (other parts from reference TRBV7-7 and TRBJ1-3): GAGVSQSPRYKVTKRGQDVTLRCDPISSHATLYWYQQALGQGPEFLTYFNYEAQPDKSGLPSDRFSAERPEGSISTLTIQRTEQRDSAMYRCASSLTSGNTIYFGEGSWLTVV.

This clonotype was observed many times. As DNA, the CDR3 is TGTGCCAGCAGTTTCCCTAGGACCGGAGGGTCGAGCAGGGAGCTGTTTTTT. Protein: CASSFPRTGGSSRELFF. The rearrangement links TRBV12-3 or TRBV12-4 to TRBJ2-2; TRBD2 might be the D (6 bases). V was pared by 3 bases and J by 9 bases, with 23 bases between. The CDR3 has 17 amino acids.

This clonotype was picked up many times. V gene TRBV27 combines with J gene TRBJ2-5; the D gene could be TRBD1 or TRBD2 (5 bases each). The CDR3 length is 16 residues. The germline V gene has CDR1 MNHEY and CDR2 SMNVEV (reference sequence). V was cut by 6 bases and J by 4 bases, with 21 bases left in between. The CDR3 DNA is TGTGCCAGCAGCCCAACCGGGGCCCTGGGGCGAGAGACCCAGTACTTC. It yields the protein CASSPTGALGRETQYF.

This clonotype was counted only a few times. This chain joins TRBV6-5 and TRBJ1-1, with D possibly TRBD1 on 5 matching bases. Trimming removed 5 bases at V and 2 bases at J, with 12 bases between. The CDR3 totals 14 residues. In germline, CDR1 is MNHEY, CDR2 SVGAGI. CDR3 DNA sequence: TGTGCCAGCAGTACTAGGGGCCACAACACTGAAGCTTTCTTT. As protein: CASSTRGHNTEAFF.

This clonotype was counted many times. This chain connects TRBV12-3 or TRBV12-4 to TRBJ2-5; D is tentatively TRBD1 or TRBD2 (5 bases each). V gave up 2 bases and J gave up 6 bases, with 19 bases separating them. The CDR3 has 16 amino acids. CDR3 region: CASSLRSGRDGKTQYF. DNA of the CDR3: TGTGCCAGCAGTTTAAGGTCGGGCCGGGACGGAAAGACCCAGTACTTC.

The table lists this clonotype with many counts. The rearrangement links TRBV11-2 to TRBJ1-3, with 8 bases fitting TRBD1. The J segment lost 3 bases and the V segment lost 4 bases, leaving 8 bases of the junction unmatched. Germline V gives CDR1 SGHAT, CDR2 FQNNGV. The CDR3 runs to 16 residues. The CDR3 reads CASSYYQGAHGNTIYF. The CDR3 nucleotides are TGTGCCAGCAGCTATTATCAGGGGGCGCATGGAAACACCATATATTTT.

At least ten counts were recorded for this clonotype. The chain couples TRBV29-1 to TRBJ1-1; D possibly corresponds to TRBD1 (5 bases). The CDR3 is made up of 13 amino acids. V lost 5 bases, J lost 5 bases, and 15 bases lay in between. From germline, CDR1 is SQVTM and CDR2 ANQGSEA. The chain's CDR3 is CSVSGLGRTEAFF. In nucleotides, the CDR3 is TGCAGCGTTTCAGGGTTAGGACGAACTGAAGCTTTCTTT.

This clonotype was seen at least ten times. V gene TRBV7-2 combines with J gene TRBJ2-5; D is possibly TRBD2 (6 bases). Germline loops: CDR1 SGHTA, CDR2 FQGNSA. The CDR3 covers 16 residues. The V end was cut by 4 bases, the J end by 1 base, with 16 bases between. CDR3 sequence reads: CASSSLARRLQETQYF. The CDR3 region has the DNA TGTGCCAGCAGCTCGCTAGCGAGACGACTCCAAGAGACCCAGTACTTC.

This clonotype occurred many times. The V call is TRBV24-1, the J call TRBJ2-7; the D gene is possibly TRBD2 (6 bases). Per the germline V gene, CDR1 is KGHDR and CDR2 is SFDVKD. The CDR3 is 13 residues long. V lost 3 bases and J 5 bases, leaving 10 bases between the germline ends. CDR3 residues: CATSDPTGDEQYF. The CDR3 DNA follows: TGTGCCACCAGTGATCCCACGGGGGACGAGCAGTACTTC.

This sequence joins TRBV27 and TRBJ1-2, with D possibly TRBD1 on 5 matching bases. The V and J ends lost 5 bases and 1 base respectively, with 11 bases between them. Looked up from germline, CDR1 is MNHEY and CDR2 is SMNVEV (reference sequence). The CDR3 is 14 residues long. The CDR3 DNA sequence: TGTGCCAGCAGTACCTTGACAGATAACTATGGCTACACCTTC. Residues: CASSTLTDNYGYTF.

The J gene is TRBJ2-7, the V gene TRBV6-1, with 11 positions matching TRBD1. Unmatched junction bases numbered 8, after V lost 10 bases and J lost 3 bases. The germline V gene has CDR1 MNHNS and CDR2 SASEGT. The CDR3 loop spans 14 amino acids. In nucleotides, the CDR3 is TGTGCCACGGACAGGGGGCCCTGGGGCTACGAGCAGTACTTC. Translating gives CATDRGPWGYEQYF.

This clonotype was counted ten times or more. This chain connects TRBV6-1 to TRBJ1-2; TRBD1 might be the D (5 bases). The V end was cut by 9 bases, the J end by 1 base, with 15 bases between. Looked up from germline, CDR1 is MNHNS and CDR2 is SASEGT. CDR3 length equals 14 residues. This CDR3 reads CASRDRGFNYGYTF. CDR3 DNA sequence: TGTGCCAGTAGGGACCGGGGGTTTAACTATGGCTACACCTTC.

This clonotype was recorded at least ten times. This chain links TRBV27 with TRBJ2-7; the D call may be TRBD1 or TRBD2 (5 bases each). Germline V gene data show CDR1 as MNHEY and CDR2 as SMNVEV (reference sequence). The length of the CDR3 is 14 residues. Deletions cut 8 bases from V and 3 bases from J, with 17 bases between. CDR3 sequence (DNA): TGTGCCAGCCAGATGAGGGGTTTTTACTACGAGCAGTACTTC. Its translation: CASQMRGFYYEQYF.

This chain connects TRBV12-3 or TRBV12-4 to TRBJ2-7, with D perhaps being TRBD1 or TRBD2 (5 bases each). The CDR3 has 15 residues. V lost 0 bases and J 7 bases, leaving 16 bases between the germline ends. The CDR3: CASSLAGTRSSEQYF. The CDR3 DNA reads as TGTGCCAGCAGTTTAGCCGGGACCAGATCTTCGGAGCAGTACTTC.

The sample holds many counts of this clonotype. The V gene is TRBV29-1, the J gene TRBJ2-7; 14 positions match TRBD2. CDR3 size: 17 residues. Per germline, CDR1 SQVTM and CDR2 ANQGSEA. J gave up 6 bases and V 6 bases, and 16 bases lay outside the gene matches. The CDR3 DNA reads as TGCAGCGTAGAGGCCGGGACTAGCGGGAGAATGGGAGGCGAGCAGTACTTC. This encodes CSVEAGTSGRMGGEQYF.

Ten or more counts support this clonotype. The chain couples TRBV7-9 to TRBJ2-7; 9 nucleotides line up with TRBD2. CDR1 is SEHNR, CDR2 FQNEAQ, per germline (reference sequence). Losses at the gene ends were 7 bases for V and 2 bases for J; bases not matched to a gene: 9. This CDR3 is 15 amino acids long. CDR3 DNA: TGTGCCAGCACCCTAGGGACTAGCAGCCCCTACGAGCAGTACTTC. As protein: CASTLGTSSPYEQYF.

This clonotype was counted many times. The chain is built from TRBV28 and TRBJ1-1; D is perhaps TRBD1 (5 bases). The CDR3 is made up of 13 amino acids. Germline V gene data show CDR1 as MDHEN and CDR2 as SYDVKM. With 10 bases removed from V and 5 bases from J, the gap between germline ends came to 17 bases. CDR3 loop: CAITGPQGTEAFF. CDR3 coding DNA: TGTGCCATCACGGGTCCCCAGGGAACTGAAGCTTTCTTT.

The sample holds many counts of this clonotype. This rearrangement joins TRBV18 to TRBJ1-6; D is perhaps TRBD1 (5 bases). The V gene lost 2 bases and the J gene lost 10 bases, with 9 bases spanning the gap. There are 13 residues in the CDR3. Per the germline V gene, CDR1 is KGHSH and CDR2 is LQKENI. Here the CDR3 reads CASSPGTMSPLHF. In DNA, the CDR3 is TGTGCCAGCTCACCAGGGACGATGTCACCCCTCCACTTT.

Points on this clonotype: The CDR3 carries no conserved terminal phenylalanine or tryptophan, so it likely arises from a read error. The chain employs TRBV11-2 and TRBJ2-2; the D is unclear. With 1 base removed from V and 4 bases from J, the gap between germline ends came to 7 bases. Germline lookup yields CDR1 SGHAT and CDR2 FQNNGV. The CDR3 is 14 amino acids. The CDR3 region has the DNA TGTGCCAGCAGCTTAGGGTTGGGCACCGGGGAGCTGTTTTCT. As protein: CASSLGLGTGELFS.

The J gene is TRBJ2-7, the V gene TRBV7-2, with a tentative D call TRBD2 (7 bases). This CDR3 has 15 amino acids. V gave up 8 bases and J gave up 3 bases, with 20 bases separating them. In germline, CDR1 is SGHTA, CDR2 FQGNSA. The CDR3 bases are TGTGCCAGCGGCCAAAACAGGGACTACAACTACGAGCAGTACTTC. This sequence encodes CASGQNRDYNYEQYF.

The chain joins TRBV12-3 or TRBV12-4 to TRBJ2-5; no clear D. V gave up 5 bases and J gave up 0 bases, with 13 bases separating them. CDR3 size: 15 residues. The CDR3 protein is CASSPPNWYQETQYF. The CDR3 DNA is TGTGCCAGCAGTCCCCCCAATTGGTACCAAGAGACCCAGTACTTC.

The chain recombines TRBV4-2 with TRBJ2-5, with 8 bases that match TRBD2. Germline lookup yields CDR1 LGHNA and CDR2 YNFKEQ. V was clipped by 2 bases and J by 7 bases; unmatched bases: 12. The CDR3 runs 16 residues. DNA for the CDR3: TGTGCCAGCAGCCAACGGCGGGAGGCCCCCCGGGTGACCCAGTACTTC. Its protein product is CASSQRREAPRVTQYF.